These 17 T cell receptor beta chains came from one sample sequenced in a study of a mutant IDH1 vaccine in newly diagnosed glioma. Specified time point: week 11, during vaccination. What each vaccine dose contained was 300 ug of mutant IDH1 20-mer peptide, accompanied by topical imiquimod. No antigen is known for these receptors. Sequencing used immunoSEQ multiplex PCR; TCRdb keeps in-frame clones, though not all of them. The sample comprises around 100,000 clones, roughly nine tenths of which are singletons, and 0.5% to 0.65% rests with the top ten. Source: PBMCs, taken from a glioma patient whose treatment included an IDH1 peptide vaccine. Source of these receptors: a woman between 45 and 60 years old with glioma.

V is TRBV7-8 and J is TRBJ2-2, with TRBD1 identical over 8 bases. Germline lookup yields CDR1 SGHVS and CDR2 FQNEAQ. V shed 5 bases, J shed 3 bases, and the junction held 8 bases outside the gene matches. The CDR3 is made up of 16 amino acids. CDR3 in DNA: TGTGCCAGCAGCCCCGTTGGACAGGGCCACACCGGGGAGCTGTTTTTT. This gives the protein CASSPVGQGHTGELFF.

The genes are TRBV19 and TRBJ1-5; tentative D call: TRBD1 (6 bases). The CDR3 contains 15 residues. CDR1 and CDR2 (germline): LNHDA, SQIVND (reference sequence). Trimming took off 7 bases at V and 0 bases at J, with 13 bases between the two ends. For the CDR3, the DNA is TGTGCCAGTACCTCGGACAGCTATAGCAATCAGCCCCAGCATTTT. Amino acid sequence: CASTSDSYSNQPQHF.

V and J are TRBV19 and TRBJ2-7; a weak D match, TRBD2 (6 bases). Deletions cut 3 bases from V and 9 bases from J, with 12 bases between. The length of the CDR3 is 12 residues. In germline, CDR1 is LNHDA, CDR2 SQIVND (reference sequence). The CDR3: CASSIPGDRQYF. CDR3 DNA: TGTGCCAGTAGTATCCCGGGAGATAGGCAGTACTTC.

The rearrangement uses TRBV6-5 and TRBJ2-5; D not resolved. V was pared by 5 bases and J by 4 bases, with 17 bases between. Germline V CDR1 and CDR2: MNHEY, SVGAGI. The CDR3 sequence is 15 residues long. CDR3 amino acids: CASSPLAGWGETQYF. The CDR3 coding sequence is TGTGCCAGCAGTCCCCTGGCAGGCTGGGGAGAGACCCAGTACTTC.

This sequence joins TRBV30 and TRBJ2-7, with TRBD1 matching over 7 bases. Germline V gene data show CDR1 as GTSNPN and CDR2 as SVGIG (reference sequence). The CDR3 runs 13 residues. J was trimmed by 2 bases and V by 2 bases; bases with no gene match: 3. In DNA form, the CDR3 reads TGTGCCTGGAGTTCAGGGGGAACCTACGAGCAGTACTTC. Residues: CAWSSGGTYEQYF. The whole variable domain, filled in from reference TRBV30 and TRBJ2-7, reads SQTIHQWPATLVQPVGSPLSLECTVEGTSNPNLYWYRQAAGRGLQLLFYSVGIGQISSEVPQNLSASRPQDRQFILSSKKLLLSDSGFYLCAWSSGGTYEQYFGPGTRLTVT.

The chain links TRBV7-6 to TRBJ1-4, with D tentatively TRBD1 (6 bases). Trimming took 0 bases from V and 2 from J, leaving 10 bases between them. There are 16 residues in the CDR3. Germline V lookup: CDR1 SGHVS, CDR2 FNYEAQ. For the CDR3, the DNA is TGTGCCAGCAGCTTAGCGGGGGCGGCGACTAATGAAAAACTGTTTTTT. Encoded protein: CASSLAGAATNEKLFF. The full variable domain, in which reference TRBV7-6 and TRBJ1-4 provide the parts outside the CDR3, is GAGVSQSPRYKVTKRGQDVALRCDPISGHVSLYWYRQALGQGPEFLTYFNYEAQQDKSGLPNDRFSAERPEGSISTLTIQRTEQRDSAMYRCASSLAGAATNEKLFFGSGTQLSVL.

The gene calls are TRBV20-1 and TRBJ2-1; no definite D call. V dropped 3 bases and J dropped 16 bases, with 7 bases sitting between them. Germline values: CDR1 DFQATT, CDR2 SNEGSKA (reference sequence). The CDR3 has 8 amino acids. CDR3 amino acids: CSASARFF. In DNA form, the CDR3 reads TGCAGTGCTAGTGCCAGATTCTTC.

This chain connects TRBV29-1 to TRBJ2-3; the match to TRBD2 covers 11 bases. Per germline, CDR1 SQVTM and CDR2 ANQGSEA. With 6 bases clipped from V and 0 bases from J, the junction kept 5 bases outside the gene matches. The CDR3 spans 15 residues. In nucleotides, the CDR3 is TGCAGCGTCGTTGGGACTAGCGGAAGCACAGATACGCAGTATTTT. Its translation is CSVVGTSGSTDTQYF.

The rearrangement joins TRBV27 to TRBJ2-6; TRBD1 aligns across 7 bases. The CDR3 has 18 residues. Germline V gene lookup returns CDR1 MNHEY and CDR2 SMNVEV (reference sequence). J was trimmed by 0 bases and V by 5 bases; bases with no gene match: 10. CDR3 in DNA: TGTGCCAGCAGTGAGACCGGGACAGTAAGCTCTGGGGCCAACGTCCTGACTTTC. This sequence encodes CASSETGTVSSGANVLTF.

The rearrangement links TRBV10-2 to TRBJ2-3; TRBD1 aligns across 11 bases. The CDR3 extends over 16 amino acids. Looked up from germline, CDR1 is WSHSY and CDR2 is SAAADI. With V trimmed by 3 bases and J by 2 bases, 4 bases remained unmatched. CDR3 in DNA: TGCGCCAGCAGTGAATTAGGACAGGGGGCCACAGATACGCAGTATTTT. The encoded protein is CASSELGQGATDTQYF.

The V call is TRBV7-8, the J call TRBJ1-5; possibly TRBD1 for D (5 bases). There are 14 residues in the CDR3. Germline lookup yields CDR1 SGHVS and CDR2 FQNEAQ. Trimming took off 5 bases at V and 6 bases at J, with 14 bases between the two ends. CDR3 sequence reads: CASSPNRGGQPQHF. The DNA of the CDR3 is TGTGCCAGCAGCCCTAATCGGGGGGGTCAGCCCCAGCATTTT.

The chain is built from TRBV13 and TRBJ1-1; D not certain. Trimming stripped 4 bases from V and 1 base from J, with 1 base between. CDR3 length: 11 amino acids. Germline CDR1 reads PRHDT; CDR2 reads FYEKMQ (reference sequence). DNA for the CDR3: TGTGCCAGCAGCTGGAACACTGAAGCTTTCTTT. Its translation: CASSWNTEAFF.

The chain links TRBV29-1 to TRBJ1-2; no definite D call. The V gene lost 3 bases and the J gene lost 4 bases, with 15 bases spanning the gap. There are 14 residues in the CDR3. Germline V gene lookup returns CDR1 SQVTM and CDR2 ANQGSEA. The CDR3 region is CSVEDFQVGYGYTF. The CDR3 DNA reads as TGCAGCGTTGAGGACTTTCAGGTCGGCTATGGCTACACCTTC.

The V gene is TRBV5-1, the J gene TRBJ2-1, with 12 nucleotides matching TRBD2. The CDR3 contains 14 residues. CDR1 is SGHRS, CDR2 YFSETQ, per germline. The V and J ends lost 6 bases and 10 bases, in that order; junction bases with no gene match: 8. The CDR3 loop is CASTTGLAGKEQFF. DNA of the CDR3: TGCGCCAGCACTACCGGACTAGCGGGAAAGGAGCAGTTCTTC.

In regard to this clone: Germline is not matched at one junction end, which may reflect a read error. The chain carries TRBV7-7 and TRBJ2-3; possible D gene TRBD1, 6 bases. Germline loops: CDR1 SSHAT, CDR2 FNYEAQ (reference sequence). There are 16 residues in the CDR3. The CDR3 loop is CASSTDPTGLTDTQYF. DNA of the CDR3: TGTGCTAGCAGTACAGACCCAACAGGGCTCACAGATACGCAGTATTTT.

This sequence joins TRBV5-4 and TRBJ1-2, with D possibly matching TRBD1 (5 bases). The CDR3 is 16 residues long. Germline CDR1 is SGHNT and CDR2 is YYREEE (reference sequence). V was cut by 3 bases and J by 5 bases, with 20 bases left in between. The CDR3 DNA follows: TGTGCCAGCAGCTCGGGAACCATTGGGGGATCGTATGGCTACACCTTC. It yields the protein CASSSGTIGGSYGYTF.

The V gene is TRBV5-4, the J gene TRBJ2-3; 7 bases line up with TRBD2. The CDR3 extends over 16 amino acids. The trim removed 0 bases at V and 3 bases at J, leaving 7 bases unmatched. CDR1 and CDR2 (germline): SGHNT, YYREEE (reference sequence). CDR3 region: CASSLAPGRETDTQYF. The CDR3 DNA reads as TGTGCCAGCAGCTTGGCCCCGGGGCGGGAGACAGATACGCAGTATTTT.